The rows below give T cell receptor beta chains drawn from one sample of a study of blood T cells in healthy people across ages. One entry per CDR3 protein, called by TCRdb with MiXCR from the 5' RACE reads. The sample records about 1,600,000 distinct CDR3 sequences, approximately 40% being singletons. Input material: blood. These receptors all stem from a woman under 30 in good health. The CDR3 runs from the conserved cysteine through the conserved F or W. Each record gives: clone size, D gene, J gene, V gene, CDR3 length, CDR3 protein, CDR3 DNA. D genes are given only for firm matches. The size field is filled for only some rows; it gives once, few, many or a size class.

-,-,TRBJ1-1,TRBV6-1,13,CASGWQPNTEAFF,TGTGCCAGCGGTTGGCAACCGAACACTGAAGCTTTCTTT
-,-,TRBJ1-2,TRBV27,13,CASSLNSDGGYTF,TGTGCCAGCAGTTTAAACTCGGACGGTGGCTACACCTTC
-,-,TRBJ1-1,TRBV18,13,CASALDRNTEAFF,TGTGCCAGCGCCCTCGATAGGAACACTGAAGCTTTCTTT
few,-,TRBJ2-5,TRBV5-1,14,CASSALAGQETQYF,TGCGCCAGCAGCGCTTTGGCCGGACAAGAGACCCAGTACTTC
-,-,TRBJ1-2,TRBV12-3/TRBV12-4,14,CASSLHDRPYGYTF,TGTGCCAGCAGTTTACACGACCGACCCTATGGCTACACCTTC
few,-,TRBJ2-7,TRBV27,13,CASSLFGGGEQYF,TGTGCCAGCAGTTTATTCGGGGGAGGCGAGCAGTACTTC
few,TRBD2,TRBJ2-7,TRBV29-1,13,CSVEGGSGYEQYF,TGCAGCGTTGAAGGCGGGAGCGGTTACGAGCAGTACTTC
-,-,TRBJ1-1,TRBV7-3,15,CASSSFGPANTEAFF,TGTGCCAGCAGCTCGTTTGGTCCCGCAAACACTGAAGCTTTCTTT
few,-,TRBJ2-1,TRBV6-1,15,CASRRAVPSYNEQFF,TGTGCCAGCAGAAGGGCCGTCCCTTCCTACAATGAGCAGTTCTTC
-,TRBD2,TRBJ2-1,TRBV24-1,16,CATSDSGTSKENEQFF,TGTGCCACCAGTGATTCCGGGACTAGTAAGGAGAATGAGCAGTTCTTC
-,-,TRBJ2-5,TRBV7-9,14,CASSFDRLLETQYF,TGTGCCAGCAGCTTCGACAGGCTTCTAGAGACCCAGTACTTC
-,-,TRBJ1-2,TRBV15,15,CATSTKGDPNYGYTF,TGTGCCACCAGCACTAAGGGGGATCCTAACTATGGCTACACCTTC
-,-,TRBJ2-1,TRBV29-1,9,CSSGREQFF,TGCAGCTCCGGGCGGGAGCAGTTCTTC
many,TRBD2,TRBJ2-3,TRBV7-2,16,CASSLGGGVSTDTQYF,TGTGCCAGCAGCTTAGGGGGAGGGGTTTCCACAGATACGCAGTATTTT
-,-,TRBJ1-5,TRBV6-1,13,CASNGEENQPQHF,TGTGCCAGCAACGGGGAGGAGAATCAGCCCCAGCATTTT
many,-,TRBJ1-4,TRBV7-2,13,CASSFTGNEKLFF,TGTGCCAGCAGCTTTACGGGGAATGAAAAACTGTTTTTT
few,-,TRBJ2-1,TRBV12-3/TRBV12-4,14,CASSFKDSYNEQFF,TGTGCCAGCAGTTTCAAGGACAGCTACAATGAGCAGTTCTTC
-,-,TRBJ2-1,TRBV5-1,13,CASNSSSYNEQFF,TGCGCCAGCAACTCCAGCAGCTACAATGAGCAGTTCTTC
-,TRBD2,TRBJ2-3,TRBV4-2,17,CASSQELTAGYTDTQYF,TGTGCCAGCAGCCAAGAATTAACAGCGGGGTACACAGATACGCAGTATTTT
-,-,TRBJ2-6,TRBV7-8,18,CASSLVSGHSSGANVLTF,TGTGCCAGCAGCTTAGTATCGGGACACAGCTCTGGGGCCAACGTCCTGACTTTC
once,-,TRBJ2-4,TRBV28,12,CASSFVANERYF,TGTGCCAGCAGTTTCGTCGCGAACGAGCGGTACTTC
few,TRBD1,TRBJ2-7,TRBV6-5,14,CASRDGQGPYEQYF,TGTGCCAGCAGGGACGGACAGGGCCCCTACGAGCAGTACTTC
few,TRBD1,TRBJ2-2,TRBV29-1,14,CSVGTATKTGELFF,TGCAGCGTAGGGACAGCAACGAAGACCGGGGAGCTGTTTTTT
few,TRBD2,TRBJ2-1,TRBV10-3,14,CATEPGTKDGEQFF,TGTGCCACCGAGCCCGGGACTAAAGACGGTGAGCAGTTCTTC
-,-,TRBJ2-5,TRBV7-2,13,CASSPVGTQTQYF,TGTGCCAGCAGCCCTGTAGGGACCCAGACCCAGTACTTC
-,TRBD1,TRBJ2-5,TRBV14,16,CASSPLDGQGRETQYF,TGTGCCAGCAGCCCCTTGGACGGACAGGGTAGAGAGACCCAGTACTTC
many,TRBD2,TRBJ2-1,TRBV13,15,CASSLGLAGRDEQFF,TGTGCCAGCAGCTTAGGTCTAGCGGGACGGGATGAGCAGTTCTTC
few,TRBD1,TRBJ2-1,TRBV10-2,13,CASIPDRDIEQFF,TGCGCCAGCATTCCAGACAGGGACATTGAGCAGTTCTTC
-,TRBD1,TRBJ1-2,TRBV20-1,17,CSARAIHGQEVVNGYTF,TGCAGTGCTAGAGCCATCCATGGACAGGAGGTGGTCAATGGCTACACCTTC
-,TRBD2,TRBJ2-7,TRBV20-1,14,CSATWTSASYEQYF,TGCAGTGCTACCTGGACTAGCGCCTCCTACGAGCAGTACTTC
-,-,TRBJ2-1,TRBV9,12,CASSDLRNEQFF,TGTGCCAGCAGCGACCTCCGCAATGAGCAGTTCTTC
few,TRBD1,TRBJ1-2,TRBV9,15,CASSLGTGVDYGYTF,TGTGCCAGCAGCCTGGGGACAGGGGTGGACTATGGCTACACCTTC
-,-,TRBJ1-1,TRBV5-4,13,CASRSGGTTEAFF,TGTGCCAGCAGGTCCGGGGGGACCACTGAAGCTTTCTTT
-,TRBD1,TRBJ2-1,TRBV6-1,17,CASTNQKTGLAYNEQFF,TGTGCCAGCACCAACCAAAAGACAGGGTTGGCCTACAATGAGCAGTTCTTC
-,-,TRBJ2-7,TRBV7-6,16,CASSLASPTLHSEQYF,TGTGCCAGCAGCTTAGCTTCTCCTACTCTTCACAGTGAGCAGTACTTC
few,TRBD1,TRBJ1-2,TRBV10-2,15,CASHPGTASNYGYTF,TGCGCCAGCCATCCCGGGACAGCGTCTAACTATGGCTACACCTTC
-,TRBD2,TRBJ2-7,TRBV2,17,CASMDPITSGTSYEQYF,TGTGCCAGCATGGACCCTATAACTAGCGGGACTTCCTACGAGCAGTACTTC
-,TRBD2,TRBJ2-7,TRBV20-1,15,CSARRPAGQDNEQYF,TGCAGTGCTAGGCGCCCAGCGGGGCAAGACAATGAGCAGTACTTC
few,TRBD2,TRBJ2-1,TRBV11-3,17,CASSPPGLAGVYNEQFF,TGTGCCAGCAGCCCACCGGGACTAGCGGGAGTTTACAATGAGCAGTTTTTC
few,-,TRBJ2-1,TRBV6-2/TRBV6-3,15,CASRRLLNSYNEQFF,TGTGCCAGCAGAAGGTTATTAAACTCCTACAATGAGCAGTTCTTC
few,TRBD1,TRBJ1-2,TRBV30,12,CARGQGGYGYTF,TGTGCCCGTGGACAGGGGGGCTATGGCTACACCTTC
-,TRBD2,TRBJ2-7,TRBV11-1,16,CASSLEARGSTYEQYF,TGTGCCAGCAGCTTAGAAGCTCGCGGGAGTACCTACGAGCAGTACTTC
-,-,TRBJ2-1,TRBV25-1,14,CATLPPGVTNEQFF,TGTGCCACCCTTCCCCCGGGGGTAACGAATGAGCAGTTCTTC